One sample yielded the 11 T cell receptor beta chains listed below, sequenced in a study of T cell responses to AZD1222 COVID-19 vaccine. Method: immunoSEQ multiplex PCR; TCRdb's copy keeps in-frame clones and lacks some. The sample includes around 120,000 clones, around 92% of them seen just once. Sequenced material: peripheral blood, taken on day 0 of AZD1222 vaccination. All receptors come from an adult in good health.

This clone was observed a few times. The V and J genes are TRBV7-2 and TRBJ2-1; 10 bases fit TRBD2. This CDR3 has 15 residues. The V and J ends lost 4 bases and 8 bases, in that order; junction bases with no gene match: 8. From germline, CDR1 is SGHTA and CDR2 FQGNSA. The CDR3 bases are TGTGCCAGCAGCTCACTGGAGCGGGGGGGTTATGAGCAGTTCTTC. This codes for CASSSLERGGYEQFF. Variable domain in full (rest from reference TRBV7-2 and TRBJ2-1): GAGVSQSPSNKVTEKGKDVELRCDPISGHTALYWYRQSLGQGLEFLIYFQGNSAPDKSGLPSDRFSAERTGGSVSTLTIQRTQQEDSAVYLCASSSLERGGYEQFFGPGTRLTVL.

The chain uses TRBV9 and TRBJ2-5, with TRBD1 matching over 10 bases. Germline V gives CDR1 SGDLS, CDR2 YYNGEE. CDR3 length equals 15 residues. V was clipped by 0 bases and J by 7 bases; unmatched bases: 6. The CDR3 sequence: CASSVDPGTGVTQYF. The CDR3 DNA sequence: TGTGCCAGCAGCGTAGATCCAGGGACAGGGGTGACCCAGTACTTC.

The chain combines TRBV30 with TRBJ2-7; D is unclear. Germline-derived CDR1 and CDR2 are GTSNPN and SVGIG (reference sequence). The V end was cut by 2 bases, the J end by 1 base, with 6 bases between. This CDR3 contains 12 residues. CDR3 amino acids: CAWSIQSYEQYF. Here the CDR3 DNA reads TGTGCCTGGAGTATACAGTCCTACGAGCAGTACTTC.

The chain uses TRBV7-2 and TRBJ1-6; D not resolved. V gave up 1 base and J gave up 5 bases, with 12 bases separating them. The germline CDR1 and CDR2 sequences are SGHTA and FQGNSA. The CDR3 length is 16 residues. CDR3 in amino acids: CASSLGQLGHNSPLHF. CDR3 sequence (DNA): TGTGCCAGCAGCTTAGGTCAGCTGGGTCATAATTCACCCCTCCACTTT.

For the CDR3, the DNA is TGTGCCAGCAGATACGACAGCACTTACGAGCAGTACTTC. It specifies CASRYDSTYEQYF. The rearrangement uses TRBV5-6 and TRBJ2-7; D might be TRBD1 (5 bases). The V end was cut by 5 bases, the J end by 4 bases, with 13 bases between. Germline-derived CDR1 and CDR2 are SGHDT and YYEEEE. The CDR3 length is 13 residues. Full variable domain (rest looked up from reference TRBV5-6 and TRBJ2-7): DAGVTQSPTHLIKTRGQQVTLRCSPKSGHDTVSWYQQALGQGPQFIFQYYEEEERQRGNFPDRFSGHQFPNYSSELNVNALLLGDSALYLCASRYDSTYEQYFGPGTRLTVT.

DNA of the CDR3: TGTGCCAGCAGCCTACAAGAGGGGTCAATTTACTTC. Translating it yields CASSLQEGSIYF. This sequence joins TRBV7-9 and TRBJ2-4; D assignment may be TRBD1 or TRBD2 (5 bases each). The V gene's germline CDR1 is SEHNR and CDR2 FQNEAQ (reference sequence). The CDR3 is 12 amino acids. The ends were cut back, 5 bases at V and 16 bases at J, with 18 bases in the middle.

The rearrangement links TRBV7-9 to TRBJ1-2; D possibly corresponds to TRBD1 (5 bases). Deletions cut 8 bases from V and 2 bases from J, with 9 bases between. The V gene's germline CDR1 is SEHNR and CDR2 FQNEAQ (reference sequence). The CDR3 contains 12 residues. The CDR3 is CASRRGNYGYTF. CDR3 DNA: TGTGCCAGCCGCCGGGGGAACTATGGCTACACCTTC.

The rearrangement uses TRBV2 and TRBJ1-5, with D uncertain. The CDR3 has 14 amino acids. Per germline, CDR1 SNHLY and CDR2 FYNNEI. The V and J ends lost 7 bases and 4 bases respectively, with 14 bases between them. The CDR3, as DNA: TGTGCCAGCACCTTTAACGGAGGTAATCAGCCCCAGCATTTT. It specifies CASTFNGGNQPQHF.

The V and J genes are TRBV5-1 and TRBJ1-1; D not resolved. V was shortened by 4 bases and J by 1 base, with 8 bases between the two germline ends. The CDR3 has 13 amino acids. Germline CDR1 reads SGHRS; CDR2 reads YFSETQ. CDR3 sequence (DNA): TGCGCCAGCAGCCCCCAAGGGAACACTGAAGCTTTCTTT. This codes for CASSPQGNTEAFF.

The chain has TRBV28 and TRBJ1-3; 8 bases line up with TRBD1. The length of the CDR3 is 14 residues. V shed 6 bases and J 4 bases; nucleotides not matched to a gene: 5. CDR1 MDHEN and CDR2 SYDVKM come from the germline V gene. The CDR3 here is CASRVPGGGNTIYF. The CDR3 bases are TGTGCCAGCAGGGTACCAGGGGGCGGAAACACCATATATTTT.

The gene calls are TRBV18 and TRBJ2-7, with TRBD2 matching over 7 bases. Germline V gene lookup returns CDR1 KGHSH and CDR2 LQKENI. The CDR3 runs to 13 residues. The junction had 5 bases not matched to a gene; V was cut back by 3 bases and J by 6 bases. The CDR3 region is CASSPSAGFEQYF. The CDR3 bases are TGTGCCAGCTCACCCTCAGCGGGGTTCGAGCAGTACTTC.